The 23 T cell receptor beta chains presented below share a single source sample, sequenced in a study of regulatory T cells in long-lasting Graves disease. Arm-PCR of CDR3 regions with iRepertoire HTBI primers generated TCR beta libraries. MiXCR, applied by TCRdb to the multiplex PCR reads, yields one record per CDR3 protein. Of about 300,000 distinct CDR3 sequences listed, more than 15% were seen once; the top ten hold about 38%. Time point: newly diagnosed GD, antithyroid drugs for less than 3 months. Extracted RNA from PBMCs served as the source of the TCR library. Here the sequenced sample was peripheral blood mononuclear cells (PBMCs), taken at new diagnosis, from a patient treated with antithyroid drugs. These receptors originate from a female donor with Graves disease.

This clonotype was observed many times. The V gene is TRBV10-2, the J gene TRBJ2-7; TRBD2 might be the D (5 bases). The CDR3 is 14 residues long. CDR1 is WSHSY, CDR2 SAAADI, per germline. V was pared by 4 bases and J by 4 bases, with 14 bases between. CDR3 region: CASSVSGNAYEQYF. The CDR3 nucleotides are TGCGCCAGCAGTGTAAGCGGCAATGCTTACGAGCAGTACTTC.

This clonotype was picked up many times. J is TRBJ1-3 and V is TRBV12-3 or TRBV12-4, with 9 bases identical to TRBD1. The CDR3 covers 15 residues. V trimming: 5 bases; J trimming: 1 base; junction bases outside the gene matches: 3. CDR3 nucleotide sequence: TGTGCCAGCAGTCAACAGGGGGCTTCTGGAAACACCATATATTTT. Amino acid sequence: CASSQQGASGNTIYF.

This clonotype was counted at least ten times. This rearrangement joins TRBV25-1 to TRBJ1-2; D not certain. This CDR3 contains 15 residues. The germline V gene encodes CDR1 MGHDK and CDR2 SYGVNS. V shed 3 bases and J shed 4 bases, with 15 bases lying between them. CDR3 sequence: CASSDSQRVAYGYTF. The DNA of the CDR3 is TGTGCCAGCAGTGACTCCCAACGGGTCGCCTATGGCTACACCTTC.

The chain carries TRBV13 and TRBJ2-7; 8 bases line up with TRBD2. V dropped 5 bases and J dropped 2; count of bases not matched to a gene: 8. Germline V lookup: CDR1 PRHDT, CDR2 FYEKMQ (reference sequence). This CDR3 has 15 residues. For the CDR3, the DNA is TGTGCCAGCAGCCTTAGACTAGCGCAAACCTACGAGCAGTACTTC. Translation gives CASSLRLAQTYEQYF.

This clonotype was counted only a few times. This CDR3 fails to terminate in the conserved phenylalanine or tryptophan, so it likely reflects a read error. V gene TRBV28 combines with J gene TRBJ1-6; 7 bases line up with TRBD1. CDR3 length: 16 amino acids. Trimming cost V 5 bases and J 8 bases; bases outside gene matches: 12. CDR1 and CDR2 from the germline V gene are MDHEN and SYDVKM. CDR3 residues: CASSASPGTVDSPLHL. In DNA form, the CDR3 reads TGTGCCAGCAGTGCCAGCCCCGGGACAGTAGATTCACCCCTCCACTTG.

This clonotype was recorded many times. This sequence joins TRBV11-1 and TRBJ2-5; the match to TRBD2 covers 12 bases. Losses at the gene ends were 8 bases for V and 5 bases for J; bases not matched to a gene: 9. CDR1 is SGHAT and CDR2 is FQDESV in the germline V gene (reference sequence). The CDR3 sequence is 15 residues long. The CDR3 DNA is TGTGCCAGCTGCCGGACTAGCGGGACCCCGGAGACCCAGTACTTC. It encodes CASCRTSGTPETQYF.

In this sample, this clonotype turned up many times. The rearrangement joins TRBV2 to TRBJ1-4; D unclear. The CDR3 is made up of 17 amino acids. Per germline, CDR1 SNHLY and CDR2 FYNNEI. Between the trimmed V and J ends, which lost 2 bases and 0 bases, there was a span of 13 bases. CDR3 sequence reads: CASSESRDGATNEKLFF. The CDR3 DNA reads as TGTGCCAGCAGTGAATCCCGAGACGGAGCAACTAATGAAAAACTGTTTTTT.

In this sample, this clonotype turned up a few times. The chain combines TRBV9 with TRBJ2-1; 13 bases align to TRBD2. The CDR3 consists of 16 residues. In germline, CDR1 is SGDLS, CDR2 YYNGEE. J gave up 12 bases and V 3 bases, and 12 bases lay outside the gene matches. The CDR3 DNA reads TGTGCCAGCAGCGAGAGTACCGGGACTAGCGGGACTCCGCAGTTCTTC. The encoded protein is CASSESTGTSGTPQFF.

The chain uses TRBV11-2 and TRBJ2-1; 10 bases are a match to TRBD2. V shed 3 bases and J 6 bases; nucleotides not matched to a gene: 5. Germline loops: CDR1 SGHAT, CDR2 FQNNGV. CDR3 length equals 15 residues. Here the CDR3 reads CASSFLTSGINEQFF. Here the CDR3 DNA reads TGTGCCAGCAGCTTCCTCACTAGCGGGATCAATGAGCAGTTCTTC.

This clonotype occurred many times. The chain is built from TRBV11-2 and TRBJ2-7; D call uncertain. The V gene's germline CDR1 is SGHAT and CDR2 FQNNGV. V lost 3 bases to trimming and J lost 2 bases, with 8 bases between them. This CDR3 comprises 13 residues. The CDR3: CASSLDRAYEQYF. In nucleotides, the CDR3 is TGTGCCAGCAGCTTGGACCGGGCCTACGAGCAGTACTTC.

This clonotype was seen only a few times. This sequence may be a read error, since a much larger clone differs from it by one base. The V gene is TRBV12-3 or TRBV12-4, the J gene TRBJ2-5; tentative D call: TRBD1 (6 bases). Trimming took off 6 bases at V and 2 bases at J, with 13 bases between the two ends. CDR3 length: 14 residues. The CDR3: CASRTGTLQETQYF. The DNA for the CDR3 is TGTGCCAGCAGAACCGGGACACTTCAAGAGACCCAGTACTTC.

This clonotype appeared a few times. This chain joins TRBV4-1 and TRBJ1-2; possible D gene TRBD1, 6 bases. The CDR3 is made up of 13 amino acids. From germline, CDR1 is MGHRA and CDR2 YSYEKL. With 4 bases removed from V and 4 bases from J, the gap between germline ends came to 10 bases. CDR3 region: CASSLQDSYGYTF. The CDR3 region has the DNA TGCGCCAGCAGCCTACAGGACAGCTATGGCTACACCTTC.

This clonotype occurred many times. The V and J genes are TRBV24-1 and TRBJ2-1, with 8 bases fitting TRBD2. From germline, CDR1 is KGHDR and CDR2 SFDVKD. The V gene end was trimmed by 4 bases and the J gene end by 10 bases; junction bases not matched to a gene: 5. The CDR3 is made up of 13 amino acids. This CDR3 reads CATSEGTSGEQFF. The CDR3 nucleotides are TGTGCCACCAGTGAGGGGACTAGTGGAGAGCAGTTCTTC.

This clonotype was counted only a few times. CDR3 DNA: TGTGCCAGCACCTTCCCCACCTACCCCGGGACAGGGGGTTCAGATACGCAGTATTTT. It codes for CASTFPTYPGTGGSDTQYF. The chain couples TRBV7-9 to TRBJ2-3; 11 nucleotides match TRBD1. The CDR3 length is 19 residues. V was pared by 7 bases and J by 4 bases, with 19 bases of the junction left unmatched. CDR1 SEHNR and CDR2 FQNEAQ come from the germline V gene (reference sequence). The complete variable domain, with remaining parts taken from reference TRBV7-9 and TRBJ2-3, reads DTGVSQNPRHKITKRGQNVTFRCDPISEHNRLYWYRQTLGQGPEFLTYFQNEAQLEKSRLLSDRFSAERPKGSFSTLEIQRTEQGDSAMYLCASTFPTYPGTGGSDTQYFGPGTRLTVL.

Many counts were recorded for this clonotype. The chain combines TRBV20-1 with TRBJ2-3; D is possibly TRBD2 (5 bases). V gave up 3 bases and J gave up 11 bases, with 18 bases separating them. The germline V gene has CDR1 DFQATT and CDR2 SNEGSKA (reference sequence). The CDR3 length is 13 residues. The CDR3 sequence: CSASRSGGVGQYF. The CDR3 DNA follows: TGCAGTGCTAGTCGGAGCGGTGGAGTAGGGCAGTATTTT.

The chain carries TRBV12-5 and TRBJ1-5; D remains ambiguous. Germline V gene data show CDR1 as LGHNT and CDR2 as FRNRAP. V dropped 0 bases and J dropped 2 bases, with 8 bases sitting between them. This CDR3 contains 15 residues. The CDR3 sequence: CASGLVSSGNQPQHF. The CDR3 coding sequence is TGTGCTAGTGGTTTGGTATCGTCAGGCAATCAGCCCCAGCATTTT.

As concerns this clonotype: The likely explanation is a read error, given a far larger clone one base away. The rearrangement links TRBV11-2 to TRBJ2-3, with D perhaps matching TRBD2 (6 bases). The V gene's germline CDR1 is SGHAT and CDR2 FQNNGV. This CDR3 has 15 residues. The DNA of the CDR3 is TGTGCCAGCAGCTTATCAAGACTAGGCACAGATGCGCAGTATTTT. It codes for CASSLSRLGTDAQYF.

This chain joins TRBV19 and TRBJ2-2; 9 bases agree with TRBD2. The CDR3 length is 16 residues. The ends lost 11 bases at V and 5 bases at J; junction bases unmatched: 15. In germline, CDR1 is LNHDA, CDR2 SQIVND (reference sequence). The CDR3 loop reads CAPGREGGDWTGELFF. In DNA form, the CDR3 reads TGTGCCCCCGGGCGGGAGGGAGGGGACTGGACCGGGGAGCTGTTTTTT.

This clonotype came up many times. The V gene is TRBV12-3 or TRBV12-4, the J gene TRBJ2-7; a possible D gene is TRBD2 (6 bases). This CDR3 has 13 residues. The V gene lost 6 bases and the J gene lost 6 bases, with 15 bases spanning the gap. CDR3 nucleotide sequence: TGTGCCAGCAGCTCCCCGGGGGTTGCCGAGCAGTACTTC. It encodes CASSSPGVAEQYF.

This clonotype was observed many times. The chain carries TRBV6-5 and TRBJ1-5; 10 bases agree with TRBD1. This CDR3 spans 16 amino acids. CDR1 is MNHEY, CDR2 SVGAGI, per germline. With 2 bases clipped from V and 5 bases from J, the junction kept 6 bases outside the gene matches. CDR3 coding DNA: TGTGCCAGCAGTTACGGGACAGGGGCCACCCATCAGCCCCAGCATTTT. Its translation is CASSYGTGATHQPQHF.

This clonotype was counted a few times. The rearrangement uses TRBV6-5 and TRBJ2-7; the D is unclear. The germline CDR1 and CDR2 sequences are MNHEY and SVGAGI. V dropped 2 bases and J dropped 4 bases, with 21 bases sitting between them. The CDR3 is 17 residues long. CDR3 region: CASSYPTQYPPRYEQYF. CDR3 nucleotide sequence: TGTGCCAGCAGTTACCCCACTCAATACCCACCGAGGTACGAGCAGTACTTC.

Details on this clonotype: Likely a read error: the CDR3 ends without its conserved phenylalanine or tryptophan. The gene calls are TRBV11-2 and TRBJ1-2; the D is unclear. The CDR3 covers 14 residues. The germline V gene has CDR1 SGHAT and CDR2 FQNNGV. Trimming removed 4 bases from V and 8 bases from J, with 17 bases in between. CDR3 sequence reads: CASSSDGPHTGYTC. As DNA, the CDR3 is TGTGCCAGCAGCTCCGACGGGCCCCACACCGGCTACACCTGC.

This clonotype was seen repeatedly, ten times or more. V is TRBV19 and J is TRBJ1-1; D possibly corresponds to TRBD1 (6 bases). Germline V gene data show CDR1 as LNHDA and CDR2 as SQIVND (reference sequence). V was clipped by 2 bases and J by 4 bases, with 20 bases between them. This CDR3 has 17 amino acids. In DNA form, the CDR3 reads TGTGCCAGTAGTATAACTCCCGGACAGCGGGGGATCACTGAAGCTTTCTTT. Encoded protein: CASSITPGQRGITEAFF. The entire variable domain, with the rest obtained from reference TRBV19 and TRBJ1-1, is as follows: DGGITQSPKYLFRKEGQNVTLSCEQNLNHDAMYWYRQDPGQGLRLIYYSQIVNDFQKGDIAEGYSVSREKKESFPLTVTSAQKNPTAFYLCASSITPGQRGITEAFFGQGTRLTVV.